The sequence of this TCR beta chain was determined in a study of T cells after yellow fever vaccination. This clonotype was seen many times. No antigen is known for it. Study-wide findings and caveats: Highly abundant clonotypes carried over from the bulk population could end up in FACS-sorted repertoires as contaminants.

Conversion of TCR transcripts into cDNA relied on 5'RACE template switching, which added a universal primer site and UMIs. TCRdb itself ran the 5' RACE reads through MiXCR, one entry per CDR3 protein. Among about 210,000 distinct CDR3 sequences listed, 3.2% were seen once. V was clipped by 3 bases and J by 1 base, with 12 bases between them. Germline V CDR1 and CDR2: SGHVS, FNYEAQ. The CDR3 sequence is 15 residues long. This specimen was CD4+ T cells sorted from PBMCs, taken 10 days after the yellow fever booster vaccination. This TCR was sampled from a man between 18 and 29 years old who received the YFV17D yellow fever vaccine. This rearrangement joins TRBV7-6 to TRBJ2-5; tentative D call: TRBD2 (6 bases). The CDR3 sequence: CASSLTYGGQETQYF. Written as DNA, the CDR3 is TGTGCCAGCAGCTTGACTTACGGGGGCCAAGAGACCCAGTACTTC.